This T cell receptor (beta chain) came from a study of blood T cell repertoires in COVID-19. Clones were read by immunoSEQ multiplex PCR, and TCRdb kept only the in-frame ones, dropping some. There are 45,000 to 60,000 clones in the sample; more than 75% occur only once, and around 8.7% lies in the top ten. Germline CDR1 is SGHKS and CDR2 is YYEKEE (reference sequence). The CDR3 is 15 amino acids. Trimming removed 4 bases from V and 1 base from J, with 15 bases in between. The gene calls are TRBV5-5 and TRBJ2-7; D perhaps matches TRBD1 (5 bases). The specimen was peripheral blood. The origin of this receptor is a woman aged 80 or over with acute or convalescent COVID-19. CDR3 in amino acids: CASSLGQDPSYEQYF. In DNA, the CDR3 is TGTGCCAGCAGCCTCGGACAAGACCCTTCCTACGAGCAGTACTTC.